Below, 8 T cell receptor beta chains from the same sample are listed, as sequenced in a study of T-cell memory formation after mild COVID-19. One entry per CDR3 protein results from TCRdb running MiXCR on the 5' RACE reads. This sample has around 300,000 distinct CDR3 sequences; 15% to 20% occur once, and the top ten carry more than 20%. The sequenced material came from PBMCs or a T cell subset sorted from them (not recorded which). These receptors all come from a man younger than 35 who had mild COVID-19 (a few samples of this study predate the infection). Cell type and time point are not known.

There are a few counts of this clonotype. The chain recombines TRBV21-1 with TRBJ2-5; TRBD1 is taken as the D call from the table, unchecked against the DNA. TRBV21-1 is marked as a pseudogene. This CDR3 region has 14 residues. The CDR3: CASRVRTVAGAQYF. The CDR3, as DNA: TGTGCCAGCAGGGTCAGAACAGTGGCCGGGGCCCAGTACTTC.

The J gene is TRBJ2-1, the V gene TRBV6-6, with TRBD1 matching over 9 bases. There are 14 residues in the CDR3. V shed 5 bases and J 7 bases; nucleotides not matched to a gene: 6. The V gene's germline CDR1 is MNHNY and CDR2 SVGAGI (reference sequence). In DNA form, the CDR3 reads TGTGCCAGCAGTGGACAGGGGAGGTGGAATGAGCAGTTCTTC. Amino acids: CASSGQGRWNEQFF.

The count of this clonotype is one. The V and J genes are TRBV12-3 or TRBV12-4 and TRBJ1-5; D remains unclear. The CDR3 consists of 15 residues. The V gene lost 3 bases and the J gene lost 7 bases, with 16 bases spanning the gap. CDR3 residues: CASSFMGGEGQPQHF. CDR3 sequence (DNA): TGTGCCAGCAGTTTTATGGGCGGAGAAGGGCAGCCCCAGCATTTT.

The chain links TRBV6-2 or TRBV6-3 to TRBJ2-1; TRBD2 agrees at 9 bases. This CDR3 is 13 amino acids long. Germline values: CDR1 MNHEY, CDR2 SVGEGT. The V segment lost 5 bases and the J segment 12 bases; nucleotides outside the gene matches: 8. The CDR3 coding sequence is TGTGCCAGCAGTCTAGCGGGAACTTGGGGGCAGTTCTTC. Translated, it gives CASSLAGTWGQFF.

The gene calls are TRBV2 and TRBJ2-5; either TRBD1 or TRBD2 may fit D (6 bases each). The CDR3 sequence is 14 residues long. Per germline, CDR1 SNHLY and CDR2 FYNNEI. Trimming removed 5 bases from V and 3 bases from J, with 13 bases in between. CDR3 in amino acids: CASSRLRGEETQYF. The CDR3 DNA follows: TGTGCCAGCAGTCGCCTTAGGGGGGAAGAGACCCAGTACTTC.

This clonotype showed up many times. The J gene is TRBJ2-1, the V gene TRBV20-1; 9 bases agree with TRBD2. The CDR3 spans 13 residues. Germline V gene sequence: CDR1 DFQATT, CDR2 SNEGSKA (reference sequence). J was trimmed by 7 bases and V by 2 bases; bases with no gene match: 3. The CDR3: CSARRLAGNEQFF. The CDR3 nucleotides read TGCAGTGCTAGACGGCTAGCGGGAAATGAGCAGTTCTTC.

This clonotype was detected a few times. This chain links TRBV4-2 with TRBJ2-3; 9 bases align to TRBD2. The CDR3 contains 16 residues. CDR1 and CDR2 from the germline V gene are LGHNA and YNFKEQ. The V segment lost 2 bases and the J segment 5 bases; nucleotides outside the gene matches: 8. Here the CDR3 DNA reads TGTGCCAGCAGCCAATCAGGACCTAGCGGGGTAGATACGCAGTATTTT. It encodes CASSQSGPSGVDTQYF.

This clonotype came up a few times. This chain joins TRBV4-3 and TRBJ1-4; no reliable D call. Between the trimmed V and J ends, which lost 2 bases and 0 bases, there was a span of 7 bases. CDR3 size: 15 residues. Germline-derived CDR1 and CDR2 are LGHNA and YSLEER. For the CDR3, the DNA is TGCGCCAGCAGCCAAAGGGCTGCAACTAATGAAAAACTGTTTTTT. Translation: CASSQRAATNEKLFF.